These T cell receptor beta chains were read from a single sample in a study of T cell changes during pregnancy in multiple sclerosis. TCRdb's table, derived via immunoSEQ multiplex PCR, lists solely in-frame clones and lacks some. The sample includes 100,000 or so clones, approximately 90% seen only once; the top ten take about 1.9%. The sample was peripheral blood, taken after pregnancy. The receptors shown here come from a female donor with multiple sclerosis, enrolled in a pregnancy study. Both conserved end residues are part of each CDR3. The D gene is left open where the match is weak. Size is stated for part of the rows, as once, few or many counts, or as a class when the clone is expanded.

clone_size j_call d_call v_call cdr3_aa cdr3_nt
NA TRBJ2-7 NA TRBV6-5 CASSNSYEQYF TGTGCCAGCAGTAATTCATACGAGCAGTACTTC
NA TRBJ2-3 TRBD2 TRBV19 CAIKAGSTDTQYF TGTGCCATTAAAGCGGGGAGCACAGATACGCAGTATTTT
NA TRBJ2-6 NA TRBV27 CASSLEMPTRAGANVLTF TGTGCCAGCAGTCTAGAAATGCCAACACGGGCTGGGGCCAACGTCCTGACTTTC
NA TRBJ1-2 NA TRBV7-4 CASSPGQGVPYGYTF TGTGCCAGCAGCCCAGGCCAAGGGGTCCCCTATGGCTACACCTTC
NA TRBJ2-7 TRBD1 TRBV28 CATNRGPYEQYF TGTGCCACCAACAGGGGGCCCTACGAGCAGTACTTC
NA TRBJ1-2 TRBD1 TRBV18 CASSLIDRDRGYTF TGTGCCAGCTCACTCATAGACAGGGACCGGGGCTACACCTTC
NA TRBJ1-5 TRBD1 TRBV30 CAWRGDRANQPQHF TGTGCCTGGAGGGGAGACAGGGCCAATCAGCCCCAGCATTTT
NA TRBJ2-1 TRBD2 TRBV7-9 CASSPGLAGGKDNEQFF TGTGCCAGCAGCCCCGGACTAGCGGGGGGTAAGGACAATGAGCAGTTCTTC
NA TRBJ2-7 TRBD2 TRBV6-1 CASSVRLAGALKPYEQYF TGTGCCAGCAGTGTTCGGCTAGCGGGGGCCCTTAAACCCTACGAGCAGTACTTC
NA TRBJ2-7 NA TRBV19 CASRAQGATYEQYF TGTGCCAGTAGGGCACAGGGAGCCACCTACGAGCAGTACTTC
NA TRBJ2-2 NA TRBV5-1 CASSFGTGGGNTGELFF TGCGCCAGCAGCTTTGGAACGGGCGGAGGGAACACCGGGGAGCTGTTTTTT
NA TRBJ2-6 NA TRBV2 CASSEDSRLTF TGTGCCAGCAGTGAAGACAGCAGACTGACTTTC
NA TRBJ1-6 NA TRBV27 CASSLSRMNSPLHF TGTGCCAGCAGTTTATCGAGGATGAATTCACCCCTCCACTTT
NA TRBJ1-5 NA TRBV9 CASSVGGAGNQPQHF TGTGCCAGCAGCGTCGGGGGGGCCGGCAATCAGCCCCAGCATTTT
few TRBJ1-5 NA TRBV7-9 CASSLASGQGRQPQHF TGTGCCAGCAGCTTAGCCTCCGGGCAGGGGAGACAGCCCCAGCATTTT
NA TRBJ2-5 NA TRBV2 CASSPADNQETQYF TGTGCCAGCAGCCCTGCAGACAACCAAGAGACCCAGTACTTC
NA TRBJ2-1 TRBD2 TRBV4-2 CASSQTSGGYNEQFF TGTGCCAGCAGCCAAACTAGCGGGGGGTACAATGAGCAGTTCTTC
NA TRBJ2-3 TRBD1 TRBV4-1 CASSPQGANTDTQYF TGCGCCAGCAGCCCACAGGGGGCTAACACAGATACGCAGTATTTT
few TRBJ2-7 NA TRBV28 CASNPTTSDEQYF TGTGCCAGCAATCCGACAACTAGTGACGAGCAGTACTTC
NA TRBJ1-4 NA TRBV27 CASSPGGLNEKLFF TGTGCCAGCAGTCCGGGGGGACTTAATGAAAAACTGTTTTTT
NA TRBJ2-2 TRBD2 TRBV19 CATRTLGLAGVLKVFVELFF TGTGCCACCCGAACCCTCGGACTAGCGGGAGTTCTTAAAGTGTTTGTGGAGCTGTTTTTT
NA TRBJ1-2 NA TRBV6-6 CASSSRGGTYGYTF TGTGCCAGCAGTTCCCGTGGAGGAACCTATGGCTACACCTTC
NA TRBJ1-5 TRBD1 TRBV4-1 CASSRTDRDNQPQHF TGCGCCAGCAGCCGGACTGACAGGGACAATCAGCCCCAGCATTTT
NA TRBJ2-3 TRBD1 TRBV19 CASSGVWTGGGDTQYF TGTGCCAGTAGTGGGGTTTGGACAGGGGGCGGAGATACGCAGTATTTT
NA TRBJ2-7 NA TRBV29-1 CGGYSSPYEQYF TGCGGCGGTTACAGTTCCCCCTACGAGCAGTACTTC
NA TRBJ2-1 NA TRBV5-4 CASSPRGPYNEQFF TGTGCCAGCAGCCCTAGGGGTCCCTACAATGAGCAGTTCTTC
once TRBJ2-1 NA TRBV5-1 CASSFPTSGGVVYNEQFF TGCGCCAGCAGCTTCCCTACTTCCGGGGGAGTTGTATACAATGAGCAGTTCTTC
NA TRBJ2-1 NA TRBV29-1 CSGDKGITGEQFF TGCAGCGGGGACAAGGGGATTACTGGTGAGCAGTTCTTC
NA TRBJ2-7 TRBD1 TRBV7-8 CASSLMGQSYEQYF TGTGCCAGCAGCTTAATGGGACAGTCCTACGAGCAGTACTTC
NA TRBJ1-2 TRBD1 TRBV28 CASSLRGRRLYGYTF TGTGCCAGCAGTTTGAGGGGGCGTCGTCTCTATGGCTACACCTTC
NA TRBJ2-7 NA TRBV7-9 CASSLGRGEQYF TGTGCCAGCAGCTTAGGACGGGGTGAGCAGTACTTC
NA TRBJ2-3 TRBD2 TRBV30 CAWGTRGGSDTQYF TGTGCCTGGGGGACCCGCGGCGGGAGTGATACGCAGTATTTT
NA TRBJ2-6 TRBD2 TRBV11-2 CASSFGLAEVRSGANVLTF TGTGCCAGCAGCTTTGGACTAGCGGAGGTTCGCTCTGGGGCCAACGTCCTGACTTTC
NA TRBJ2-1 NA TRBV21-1 CASSKVQSREALSSYNEQFF TGTGCCAGCAGCAAAGTGCAGAGCCGGGAAGCTTTGAGCTCCTACAATGAGCAGTTCTTC
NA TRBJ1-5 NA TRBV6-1 CASSEEGGSNQPQHF TGTGCCAGCAGTGAGGAGGGTGGGAGCAATCAGCCCCAGCATTTT
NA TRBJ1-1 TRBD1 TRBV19 CASSRQGMNTEAFF TGTGCCAGTAGTAGACAGGGGATGAACACTGAAGCTTTCTTT
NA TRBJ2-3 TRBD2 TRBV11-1 CATKRGVVDTQYF TGTGCCACCAAGCGGGGGGTGGTAGATACGCAGTATTTT
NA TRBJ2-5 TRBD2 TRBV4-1 CASSQPTSGEWGTQYF TGCGCCAGCAGCCAACCGACTAGCGGGGAATGGGGGACCCAGTACTTC
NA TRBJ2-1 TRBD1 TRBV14 CASSLSHDRGEQFF TGTGCCAGCAGCCTATCACACGACAGGGGTGAGCAGTTCTTC
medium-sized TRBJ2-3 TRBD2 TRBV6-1 CASSELAGSTDTQYF TGTGCCAGCAGTGAACTAGCGGGAAGCACAGATACGCAGTATTTT
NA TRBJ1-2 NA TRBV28 CASSLKSVYGYTF TGTGCCAGCAGTTTAAAATCCGTCTATGGCTACACCTTC
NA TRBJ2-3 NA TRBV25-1 CASSELKRSTDTQYF TGTGCCAGCAGTGAATTAAAACGGAGCACAGATACGCAGTATTTT
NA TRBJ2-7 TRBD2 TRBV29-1 CSVHGLAGSEQYF TGCAGCGTTCACGGGCTAGCGGGCTCCGAGCAGTACTTC
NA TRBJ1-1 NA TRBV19 CASSTPKVLAAEAFF TGTGCCAGTAGTACCCCGAAAGTTTTGGCTGCCGAAGCTTTCTTT
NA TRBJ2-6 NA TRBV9 CASSVGGAGANVLTF TGTGCCAGCAGCGTAGGGGGGGCTGGGGCCAACGTCCTGACTTTC